These 29 T cell receptor beta chains originate from one sample sequenced in a study of blood T cell repertoires in COVID-19. Only in-frame clones appear in the TCRdb table, and some are missing; sequencing was by immunoSEQ multiplex PCR. Counted here are over 70,000 clones, approximately 90% occurring once; the ten biggest clones make up about 2.5%. The material sequenced was peripheral blood. Every receptor here comes from a man aged 45-65 years with COVID-19, enrolled during active disease.

The CDR3 here is CASSLASGNTGELFF. The CDR3 coding sequence is TGTGCCAGCAGCTTAGCCTCGGGGAACACCGGGGAGCTGTTTTTT. The rearrangement joins TRBV7-2 to TRBJ2-2; D uncertain. CDR3 size: 15 residues. With 0 bases removed from V and 1 base from J, the gap between germline ends came to 6 bases. Germline values: CDR1 SGHTA, CDR2 FQGNSA.

V gene TRBV12-5 combines with J gene TRBJ2-1; D unresolved. Trimming stripped 6 bases from V and 8 bases from J, with 8 bases between. Germline V gives CDR1 LGHNT, CDR2 FRNRAP. This CDR3 comprises 11 residues. The CDR3 protein is CASGELHEQFF. In nucleotides, the CDR3 is TGTGCTAGTGGGGAGTTGCATGAGCAGTTCTTC.

This chain connects TRBV28 to TRBJ2-2; 11 bases align to TRBD2. V shed 3 bases and J 9 bases; nucleotides not matched to a gene: 6. Germline CDR1 and CDR2: MDHEN and SYDVKM. The CDR3 extends over 15 amino acids. The CDR3 here is CASSFELAGVRELFF. The CDR3 DNA sequence: TGTGCCAGCAGTTTCGAACTAGCGGGAGTCCGGGAGCTGTTTTTT.

This chain uses TRBV6-5 with TRBJ2-7; 9 positions agree with TRBD1. CDR3 length: 15 amino acids. V was pared by 5 bases and J by 4 bases, with 9 bases of the junction left unmatched. CDR1 and CDR2 from the germline V gene are MNHEY and SVGAGI. The chain's CDR3 is CASSRLGQGPYEQYF. In DNA, the CDR3 is TGTGCCAGCAGTCGACTCGGACAGGGGCCATACGAGCAGTACTTC.

The chain is built from TRBV6-4 and TRBJ1-2; D uncertain. CDR3 size: 14 residues. The germline V gene encodes CDR1 MRHNA and CDR2 SNTAGT. V lost 8 bases and J 2 bases, leaving 15 bases between the germline ends. In nucleotides, the CDR3 is TGTGCCAGCGCCCCGAGGCAGACCAACTATGGCTACACCTTC. Its protein product is CASAPRQTNYGYTF.

The chain joins TRBV10-1 to TRBJ1-3; tentative D call: TRBD1 (6 bases). The CDR3 is made up of 15 amino acids. Germline loops: CDR1 WNHNN, CDR2 SYGVQD (reference sequence). With 3 bases removed from V and 2 bases from J, the gap between germline ends came to 11 bases. The CDR3 sequence is CASSDSGTPGNTIYF. The CDR3 DNA follows: TGCGCCAGCAGTGATTCCGGGACACCTGGAAACACCATATATTTT.

The rearrangement links TRBV28 to TRBJ2-3, with 9 bases identical to TRBD1. This CDR3 is 14 amino acids long. Per the germline V gene, CDR1 is MDHEN and CDR2 is SYDVKM. Unmatched junction bases numbered 5, after V lost 8 bases and J lost 2 bases. CDR3 sequence reads: CASEGQGYTDTQYF. Here the CDR3 DNA reads TGTGCCAGCGAGGGACAGGGCTACACAGATACGCAGTATTTT.

The chain carries TRBV2 and TRBJ2-3, with TRBD1 matching over 7 bases. V trimming: 5 bases; J trimming: 1 base; junction bases outside the gene matches: 6. CDR1 is SNHLY, CDR2 FYNNEI, per germline. The CDR3 runs to 15 residues. DNA for the CDR3: TGTGCCAGCAGTCCAGGGGGTTCGGGCACAGATACGCAGTATTTT. It encodes CASSPGGSGTDTQYF.

V is TRBV20-1 and J is TRBJ2-1; D is possibly TRBD2 (6 bases). Germline CDR1 DFQATT, CDR2 SNEGSKA (reference sequence). CDR3 length: 11 amino acids. With 6 bases removed from V and 9 bases from J, the gap between germline ends came to 12 bases. CDR3 sequence reads: CSAYTGGEQFF. The CDR3 DNA is TGCAGTGCCTATACCGGGGGTGAGCAGTTCTTC.

Only a few counts were recorded for this clone. Other DNA sequences in this specimen translate into the identical CDR3. The V and J genes are TRBV18 and TRBJ2-2; D not resolved. Germline CDR1 is KGHSH and CDR2 is LQKENI. Trimming stripped 2 bases from V and 2 bases from J, with 6 bases between. This CDR3 comprises 14 residues. The CDR3 reads CASSPGTNTGELFF. CDR3 bases: TGTGCCAGCTCACCAGGCACAAACACCGGGGAGCTGTTTTTT.

This clone appeared a single time. The CDR3 sequence: CASSQGDRDYNEQFF. CDR3 nucleotide sequence: TGCGCCAGCAGCCAAGGAGACAGGGACTACAATGAGCAGTTCTTC. V gene TRBV4-1 combines with J gene TRBJ2-1, with 7 nucleotides matching TRBD1. The CDR3 has 15 amino acids. The ends lost 1 base at V and 3 bases at J; junction bases unmatched: 3. Germline V gene lookup returns CDR1 MGHRA and CDR2 YSYEKL.

The CDR3 spells CASTADVGELFF. In nucleotides, the CDR3 is TGTGCCAGCACGGCGGATGTCGGGGAGCTGTTTTTT. This sequence joins TRBV2 and TRBJ2-2; no firm D call. V lost 7 bases to trimming and J lost 7 bases, with 10 bases between them. Germline V gives CDR1 SNHLY, CDR2 FYNNEI. The CDR3 is 12 residues long.

This clone showed up just a few times. V and J are TRBV9 and TRBJ2-2; 10 bases match TRBD2. The CDR3 consists of 16 residues. V lost 4 bases to trimming and J lost 2 bases; unmatched junction nucleotides: 5. From germline, CDR1 is SGDLS and CDR2 YYNGEE. The CDR3 region is CASSLGLADNTGELFF. CDR3 sequence (DNA): TGTGCCAGCAGCCTTGGACTAGCGGATAACACCGGGGAGCTGTTTTTT.

This sequence joins TRBV6-5 and TRBJ2-1; D is possibly TRBD2 (5 bases). Germline CDR1 MNHEY, CDR2 SVGAGI. The CDR3 spans 12 residues. V lost 7 bases and J 7 bases, leaving 11 bases between the germline ends. CDR3 protein: CASTTKFNEQFF. The CDR3 DNA sequence: TGTGCCAGCACGACTAAATTTAATGAGCAGTTCTTC.

The chain has TRBV6-1 and TRBJ2-1, with TRBD2 matching 14 bases. J was trimmed by 7 bases and V by 1 base; bases with no gene match: 9. The CDR3 has 18 residues. Germline V CDR1 and CDR2: MNHNS, SASEGT. CDR3 sequence: CASSEGTAGLAGVNEQFF. The DNA of the CDR3 is TGTGCCAGCAGTGAAGGAACTGCGGGACTAGCGGGAGTTAATGAGCAGTTCTTC.

This clone was observed a few times. The V call is TRBV5-8, the J call TRBJ2-1; 7 bases match TRBD1. Germline V gene data show CDR1 as SGHTS and CDR2 as YDEGEE. Trimming at V came to 5 bases and at J to 4 bases, leaving 12 bases not matched to a gene. The CDR3 consists of 16 residues. The CDR3 spells CASSPPGGVWYNEQFF. Written as DNA, the CDR3 is TGTGCCAGCAGTCCCCCAGGGGGAGTGTGGTACAATGAGCAGTTCTTC.

CDR3 nucleotides: TGTGCCAGCAGCCCCAGGGGGAACAAGATCTACGAGCAGTACTTC. It codes for CASSPRGNKIYEQYF. The chain joins TRBV5-6 to TRBJ2-7, with 7 bases that match TRBD1. V shed 4 bases and J 3 bases; nucleotides not matched to a gene: 10. Germline V gene lookup returns CDR1 SGHDT and CDR2 YYEEEE. The CDR3 runs to 15 residues.

The rearrangement joins TRBV5-8 to TRBJ1-4; weak D call: TRBD1 (5 bases). This CDR3 region has 18 residues. Trimming pared 0 bases from V and 1 base from J, leaving 16 bases between. CDR1 is SGHTS and CDR2 is YDEGEE in the germline V gene. The CDR3 region is CASSLAIGRVVTNEKLFF. CDR3 DNA: TGTGCCAGCAGCTTGGCCATTGGCAGGGTGGTAACTAATGAAAAACTGTTTTTT.

V is TRBV5-1 and J is TRBJ1-6, with TRBD1 matching 8 bases. This CDR3 contains 16 residues. Germline CDR1 and CDR2: SGHRS and YFSETQ. Trimming cost V 0 bases and J 6 bases; bases outside gene matches: 5. Written as DNA, the CDR3 is TGCGCCAGCAGCTTGGACTTGGACAGGGCTAATTCACCCCTCCACTTT. Its translation: CASSLDLDRANSPLHF.

CDR3 bases: TGCGCCAGCAGCCAAGATCGATGGAGGGAGCAGTACTTC. This translates into CASSQDRWREQYF. The chain links TRBV4-1 to TRBJ2-7; weak D call: TRBD2 (5 bases). CDR1 is MGHRA and CDR2 is YSYEKL in the germline V gene. The CDR3 covers 13 residues. With 0 bases removed from V and 7 bases from J, the gap between germline ends came to 10 bases.

The chain carries TRBV11-3 and TRBJ2-3, with D perhaps TRBD2 (7 bases). Per the germline V gene, CDR1 is SGHNT and CDR2 is YENEEA. V was clipped by 3 bases and J by 6 bases, with 13 bases between them. This CDR3 is built from 14 residues. In nucleotides, the CDR3 is TGTGCCAGCAGCTTGGGGGGGGCGCCGGATACGCAGTATTTT. Its protein product is CASSLGGAPDTQYF.

The chain links TRBV19 to TRBJ2-3; tentatively, D is TRBD1 (6 bases). The CDR3 is 14 amino acids. The germline V gene encodes CDR1 LNHDA and CDR2 SQIVND (reference sequence). V was trimmed by 6 bases and J by 2 bases, leaving 12 bases between them. CDR3 sequence reads: CASRVRGNTDTQYF. The CDR3 nucleotides are TGTGCCAGTAGGGTCAGGGGAAACACAGATACGCAGTATTTT.

The chain joins TRBV28 to TRBJ1-1; D gene unclear. Germline CDR1 and CDR2: MDHEN and SYDVKM. Deletions cut 3 bases from V and 1 base from J, with 6 bases between. The CDR3 covers 13 residues. The CDR3 DNA sequence: TGTGCCAGCAGTTTTAATAGGAACACTGAAGCTTTCTTT. It translates to CASSFNRNTEAFF.

The chain carries TRBV27 and TRBJ2-7; D uncertain. The CDR3 loop spans 13 amino acids. V shed 6 bases and J shed 5 bases, with 14 bases lying between them. Germline V gene sequence: CDR1 MNHEY, CDR2 SMNVEV (reference sequence). CDR3 nucleotides: TGTGCCAGCAGGCTAACCCTGGGCCACGAGCAGTACTTC. Translated: CASRLTLGHEQYF.

Points on this clone: Other DNA variants within this sample encode the same CDR3. V gene TRBV7-2 combines with J gene TRBJ1-5; 10 bases map to TRBD1. V lost 4 bases and J lost 4; bases outside the gene matches: 1. The CDR3 has 14 amino acids. CDR1 SGHTA and CDR2 FQGNSA come from the germline V gene. CDR3 DNA sequence: TGTGCCAGCAGCTCGGGACAGGGGAATCAGCCCCAGCATTTT. It specifies CASSSGQGNQPQHF.

This clone showed up just once. The chain carries TRBV5-1 and TRBJ2-3; 7 bases are shared with TRBD2. After removal of 4 bases from V and 0 bases from J, the junction contained 5 bases not matched to a gene. There are 15 residues in the CDR3. Germline V gene lookup returns CDR1 SGHRS and CDR2 YFSETQ. This CDR3 reads CASSISGVSTDTQYF. CDR3 sequence (DNA): TGCGCCAGCAGCATAAGCGGGGTTAGCACAGATACGCAGTATTTT.

J is TRBJ2-3 and V is TRBV30, with 8 positions matching TRBD2. V dropped 4 bases and J dropped 6; count of bases not matched to a gene: 12. Germline lookup yields CDR1 GTSNPN and CDR2 SVGIG (reference sequence). This CDR3 region has 15 residues. The CDR3 DNA is TGTGCCTGGACCCGCGGTAGCGGGGACGGGGATACGCAGTATTTT. As protein: CAWTRGSGDGDTQYF.

This chain joins TRBV10-3 and TRBJ2-1; 10 bases match TRBD2. Germline lookup yields CDR1 ENHRY and CDR2 SYGVKD. This CDR3 is built from 14 residues. V was pared by 5 bases and J by 9 bases, with 7 bases of the junction left unmatched. The CDR3 here is CAISPPSGSAEQFF. The DNA of the CDR3 is TGTGCCATCAGTCCCCCTAGCGGGAGCGCTGAGCAGTTCTTC.

This sequence joins TRBV27 and TRBJ1-6; possibly TRBD1 for D (6 bases). Germline assignment: CDR1 MNHEY and CDR2 SMNVEV (reference sequence). The CDR3 length is 16 residues. Between the trimmed V and J ends, which lost 6 bases and 6 bases, there was a span of 18 bases. Here the CDR3 reads CASRDFGGHFNSPLHF. DNA for the CDR3: TGTGCCAGCAGGGATTTTGGGGGACATTTTAATTCACCCCTCCACTTT.